The rows below give T cell receptor beta chains drawn from one sample of a study of shared clonotypes between healthy human individuals. The table came from immunoSEQ multiplex PCR; TCRdb's copy has only in-frame clones and leaves some out. The table includes around 2.1 million clones, about 93% detected once. The sequencing input was naive CD8+ T cells from PBMCs. These receptors were collected from a man younger than 35 in good health. Some clones in this sample may be carry-over from other donors' samples. Both conserved end residues are part of each CDR3. A D gene is named only where the DNA matches it firmly. Size values are once, few and many counts, or a class for expanded clones, and some rows have none.

TRBJ2-1	-	TRBV11-2	-	CASSLDQDREMVNEQFF	TGTGCCAGCAGCTTGGATCAGGACAGAGAAATGGTCAATGAGCAGTTCTTC
TRBJ2-1	once	TRBV28	-	CASSRPGPIFEQFF	TGTGCCAGCAGTCGGCCCGGACCTATCTTCGAGCAGTTCTTC
TRBJ2-1	-	TRBV6-5	TRBD2	CASSGRAGGPLEQFF	TGTGCCAGCAGTGGACGAGCGGGAGGGCCATTGGAGCAGTTCTTC
TRBJ1-2	-	TRBV29-1	-	CSVEPGLTYGYTF	TGCAGCGTTGAGCCGGGACTAACCTATGGCTACACCTTC
TRBJ2-1	-	TRBV9	TRBD2	CASSVDERGSGSTHEQFF	TGTGCCAGCAGCGTAGATGAGAGGGGGAGCGGGAGTACCCATGAGCAGTTCTTC
TRBJ2-7	-	TRBV27	TRBD1	CASRWGQGASGEQYF	TGTGCCAGCAGATGGGGACAGGGGGCTTCAGGGGAGCAGTACTTC
TRBJ1-2	-	TRBV29-1	-	CSVERGLPNPHYGYTF	TGCAGCGTTGAACGGGGTCTGCCGAACCCTCACTATGGCTACACCTTC
TRBJ1-2	once	TRBV5-4	-	CASSLSVSVSEGYTF	TGTGCCAGCAGCTTGAGCGTGTCGGTGAGCGAGGGCTACACCTTC
TRBJ2-7	-	TRBV5-1	-	CASSPERPLSEQYF	TGCGCCAGCAGCCCGGAACGACCCCTGAGCGAGCAGTACTTC
TRBJ1-5	-	TRBV12-2	-	CASRGGHINQPQHF	TGTGCAAGTCGCGGGGGACACATCAATCAGCCCCAGCATTTT
TRBJ1-1	-	TRBV10-3	-	CAISEEVTGPAAFF	TGTGCCATCAGTGAGGAGGTTACGGGTCCGGCGGCTTTCTTT
TRBJ1-5	-	TRBV27	TRBD1	CASSLSLGQGDVNQPQHF	TGTGCCAGCAGCCTATCCTTGGGACAGGGAGACGTTAATCAGCCCCAGCATTTT
TRBJ1-1	few	TRBV2	-	CASSERLNTEAFF	TGTGCCAGCAGTGAAAGGTTGAACACTGAAGCTTTCTTT
TRBJ2-7	-	TRBV28	TRBD1	CASSLLGTGNYEQYF	TGTGCCAGCAGTTTACTCGGGACAGGGAACTACGAGCAGTACTTC
TRBJ2-6	-	TRBV2	-	CASWSSGANVLTF	TGTGCCAGCTGGAGCTCTGGGGCCAACGTCCTGACTTTC
TRBJ2-7	-	TRBV27	TRBD1	CASSLSPGTGVGEQYF	TGTGCCAGCAGTTTATCGCCCGGGACAGGGGTAGGGGAGCAGTACTTC
TRBJ2-1	-	TRBV25-1	TRBD2	CASRAGADYYNEQFF	TGTGCCAGCAGGGCGGGAGCCGACTATTACAATGAGCAGTTCTTC
TRBJ1-2	-	TRBV6-1	-	CASSEASTYGYTF	TGTGCCAGCAGTGAAGCTTCGACCTATGGCTACACCTTC
TRBJ1-1	few	TRBV29-1	-	CSSTGMNTEAFF	TGCAGCTCCACGGGGATGAACACTGAAGCTTTCTTT
TRBJ2-6	-	TRBV7-2	TRBD1	CASSLDGQGSSGANVLTF	TGTGCCAGCAGCTTAGACGGACAGGGGAGTAGTGGGGCCAACGTCCTGACTTTC
TRBJ2-7	-	TRBV9	TRBD2	CASSEAGTRPTYEQYF	TGTGCCAGCAGCGAGGCCGGGACTAGGCCTACCTACGAGCAGTACTTC
TRBJ1-1	-	TRBV28	-	CASSRRDAEAFF	TGTGCCAGCAGTCGCCGGGACGCCGAAGCTTTCTTT
TRBJ1-2	-	TRBV7-2	TRBD1	CASSGTANYGYTF	TGTGCCAGCAGCGGGACAGCGAACTATGGCTACACCTTC
TRBJ2-1	-	TRBV5-1	TRBD1	CASSLSFVRQGDNEQFF	TGCGCCAGCAGCTTGTCTTTCGTGCGGCAGGGGGACAATGAGCAGTTCTTC
TRBJ2-7	-	TRBV12-5	TRBD1	CASNDGQGDNEQYF	TGTGCTAGCAACGACGGACAGGGGGACAACGAGCAGTACTTC
TRBJ2-5	-	TRBV5-8	-	CASGQETQYF	TGTGCCAGCGGTCAAGAGACCCAGTACTTC
TRBJ2-2	-	TRBV10-1	TRBD1	CASGQGSTGELFF	TGCGCCAGCGGACAGGGGAGCACCGGGGAGCTGTTTTTT
TRBJ1-4	-	TRBV7-9	TRBD1	CASSVQGTNEKLFF	TGTGCCAGCAGCGTACAGGGGACTAATGAAAAACTGTTTTTT
TRBJ2-7	-	TRBV28	-	CASSFSQRSSYEQYF	TGTGCCAGCAGTTTTTCGCAGAGGAGCTCCTACGAGCAGTACTTC
TRBJ2-6	-	TRBV9	TRBD1	CASSPRDGVPWGQDYSGANVLTF	TGTGCCAGCAGCCCTAGAGATGGGGTACCCTGGGGACAGGACTACTCTGGGGCCAACGTCCTGACTTTC
TRBJ1-5	-	TRBV27	-	CASAVGGSNQPQHF	TGTGCCAGCGCAGTAGGCGGCAGCAATCAGCCCCAGCATTTT
TRBJ2-2	once	TRBV7-8	TRBD2	CASSLAGGPRAGELFF	TGTGCCAGCAGCCTAGCGGGAGGGCCGAGGGCCGGGGAGCTGTTTTTT
TRBJ1-2	-	TRBV9	-	CASSDGTGDDLRYYGYTF	TGTGCCAGCAGCGACGGGACGGGGGATGACCTGCGGTACTATGGCTACACCTTC
TRBJ1-5	-	TRBV25-1	-	CASSALGGQPQHF	TGTGCCAGCAGCGCCTTGGGGGGTCAGCCCCAGCATTTT
TRBJ2-2	-	TRBV28	-	CASIHQGNTGELFF	TGTGCCAGCATCCACCAGGGGAACACCGGGGAGCTGTTTTTT